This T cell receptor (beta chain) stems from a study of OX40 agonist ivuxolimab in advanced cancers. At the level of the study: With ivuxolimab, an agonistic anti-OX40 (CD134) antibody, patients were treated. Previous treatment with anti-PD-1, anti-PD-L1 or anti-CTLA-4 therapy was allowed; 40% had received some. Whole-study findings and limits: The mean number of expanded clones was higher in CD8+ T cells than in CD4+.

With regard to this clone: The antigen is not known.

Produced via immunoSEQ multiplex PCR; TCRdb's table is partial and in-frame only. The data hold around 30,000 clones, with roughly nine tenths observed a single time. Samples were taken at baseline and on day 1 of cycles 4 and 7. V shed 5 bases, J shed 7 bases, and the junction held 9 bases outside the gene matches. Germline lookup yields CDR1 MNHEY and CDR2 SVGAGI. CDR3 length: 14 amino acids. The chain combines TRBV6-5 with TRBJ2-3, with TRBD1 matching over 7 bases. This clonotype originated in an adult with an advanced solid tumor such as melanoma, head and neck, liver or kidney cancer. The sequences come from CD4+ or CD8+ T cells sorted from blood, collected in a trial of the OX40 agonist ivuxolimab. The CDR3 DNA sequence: TGTGCCAGCAGTATCGGGGACAGTTTTAATACGCAGTATTTT. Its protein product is CASSIGDSFNTQYF.